What follows are 32 T cell receptor beta chains derived from one specimen sequenced in a study of PD-1 blockade in classical Hodgkin lymphoma. Specified time point: newly diagnosed, previously untreated cHL patient sample. Purification of CD4+ T cells from thawed PBMCs was performed via magnetic negative selection. Clones were read by immunoSEQ multiplex PCR, and TCRdb kept only the in-frame ones, dropping some. The table lists 20,000 to 25,000 clones, around nine tenths of them singletons. What was sequenced was CD4+ T cells from blood. Receptor source: a human donor with classical Hodgkin lymphoma.

V usage is TRBV18 and J usage is TRBJ1-3; D gene unclear. Germline V gene data show CDR1 as KGHSH and CDR2 as LQKENI. The CDR3 is 16 amino acids. Trimming shortened V by 3 bases and J by 0 bases, and 12 bases separated the two germline ends. CDR3 region: CASSPGPRRSGNTIYF. CDR3 nucleotide sequence: TGTGCCAGCTCACCCGGACCGAGACGCTCTGGAAACACCATATATTTT. Full variable domain (outside the CDR3, taken from reference TRBV18 and TRBJ1-3): NAGVMQNPRHLVRRRGQEARLRCSPMKGHSHVYWYRQLPEEGLKFMVYLQKENIIDESGMPKERFSAEFPKEGPSILRIQQVVRGDSAAYFCASSPGPRRSGNTIYFGEGSWLTVV.

The chain recombines TRBV29-1 with TRBJ2-3, with 8 bases lining up with TRBD2. Germline V gene sequence: CDR1 SQVTM, CDR2 ANQGSEA. V lost 3 bases, J lost 3 bases, and 8 bases stayed unmatched. There are 15 residues in the CDR3. The CDR3 DNA reads TGCAGCGTTGACGCTAGCGGGTGGTTAACAGATACGCAGTATTTT. Amino acids: CSVDASGWLTDTQYF.

This clone was observed once. The genes are TRBV21-1 and TRBJ2-5. TRBV21-1 is designated a pseudogene. This CDR3 is built from 12 residues. In DNA, the CDR3 is TGTGGCCTCTGGGGGAGAAGGGAGACCCAGTACTTC. Encoded protein: CGLWGRRETQYF.

The chain has TRBV11-3 and TRBJ2-7; D gene ambiguous. The CDR3 has 12 amino acids. V gave up 3 bases and J gave up 1 base, with 4 bases separating them. CDR1 is SGHNT and CDR2 is YENEEA in the germline V gene. The CDR3 protein is CASSFSSYEQYF. CDR3 coding DNA: TGTGCCAGCAGCTTCTCATCCTACGAGCAGTACTTC.

This chain uses TRBV11-2 with TRBJ1-1; 9 bases match TRBD1. The V and J ends lost 4 bases and 5 bases, in that order; junction bases with no gene match: 8. The CDR3 extends over 15 amino acids. Looked up from germline, CDR1 is SGHAT and CDR2 is FQNNGV. The CDR3 DNA is TGTGCCAGCAGCTCCCGGACAGGGGCGGGTACTGAAGCTTTCTTT. It yields the protein CASSSRTGAGTEAFF.

This chain uses TRBV6-7 with TRBJ2-3, with no clear D. TRBV6-7 is an ORF for which the function is uncertain. V dropped 5 bases and J dropped 0 bases, with 15 bases sitting between them. This CDR3 region has 16 residues. The CDR3 spells CASSPPFLTSTDTQYF. CDR3 DNA: TGTGCCAGCAGTCCCCCATTCCTTACAAGCACAGATACGCAGTATTTT.

The rearrangement uses TRBV12-5 and TRBJ1-1, with 9 bases identical to TRBD1. Germline V CDR1 and CDR2: LGHNT, FRNRAP. V lost 6 bases to trimming and J lost 6 bases; unmatched junction nucleotides: 14. This CDR3 spans 16 amino acids. The CDR3 loop is CASGTRQGEAFAEAFF. CDR3 nucleotides: TGTGCTAGTGGCACCCGACAGGGGGAGGCTTTTGCTGAAGCTTTCTTT.

The J gene is TRBJ2-3, the V gene TRBV27; the D is unclear. V was cut by 3 bases and J by 2 bases, with 15 bases left in between. This CDR3 has 16 residues. CDR1 is MNHEY, CDR2 SMNVEV, per germline (reference sequence). The CDR3 loop is CASSFYRAGDTDTQYF. CDR3 nucleotide sequence: TGTGCCAGCAGTTTCTATAGGGCTGGGGACACAGATACGCAGTATTTT.

The chain couples TRBV30 to TRBJ2-7, with D unclear. Per germline, CDR1 GTSNPN and CDR2 SVGIG (reference sequence). Trimming took 0 bases from V and 3 from J, leaving 12 bases between them. The CDR3 runs 14 residues. The CDR3 region is CAWSVHSFNYEQYF. In nucleotides, the CDR3 is TGTGCCTGGAGTGTACACAGTTTTAACTACGAGCAGTACTTC.

The chain combines TRBV7-8 with TRBJ2-1; either TRBD1 or TRBD2 may fit D (6 bases each). This CDR3 has 14 residues. V was pared by 7 bases and J by 2 bases, with 12 bases between. The germline V gene has CDR1 SGHVS and CDR2 FQNEAQ. The CDR3 protein is CASNRGPPYNEQFF. The CDR3 region has the DNA TGTGCCAGCAACCGGGGGCCCCCCTACAATGAGCAGTTCTTC.

The gene calls are TRBV28 and TRBJ2-1; TRBD2 might be the D (5 bases). The germline CDR1 and CDR2 sequences are MDHEN and SYDVKM. The CDR3 sequence is 14 residues long. The V and J ends lost 4 bases and 7 bases respectively, with 14 bases between them. The CDR3 DNA sequence: TGTGCCAGCAGTTCACAACCGAGAGGGAATGAGCAGTTCTTC. This sequence encodes CASSSQPRGNEQFF. The complete variable domain, with remaining parts taken from reference TRBV28 and TRBJ2-1, reads DVKVTQSSRYLVKRTGEKVFLECVQDMDHENMFWYRQDPGLGLRLIYFSYDVKMKEKGDIPEGYSVSREKKERFSLILESASTNQTSMYLCASSSQPRGNEQFFGPGTRLTVL.

The rearrangement joins TRBV9 to TRBJ2-2; no clear D gene. Germline lookup yields CDR1 SGDLS and CDR2 YYNGEE. Trimming took off 3 bases at V and 6 bases at J, with 15 bases between the two ends. The CDR3 consists of 15 residues. CDR3 region: CASSAPLRVPGELFF. In nucleotides, the CDR3 is TGTGCCAGCAGCGCCCCCCTTCGGGTCCCCGGGGAGCTGTTTTTT.

This chain links TRBV29-1 with TRBJ2-5; a possible D gene is TRBD2 (5 bases). The CDR3 is made up of 12 amino acids. The ends were cut back, 7 bases at V and 1 base at J, with 10 bases in the middle. Germline loops: CDR1 SQVTM, CDR2 ANQGSEA. CDR3 amino acids: CSGRGSQETQYF. The CDR3 region has the DNA TGCAGCGGCCGTGGGAGCCAAGAGACCCAGTACTTC.

This clone occurred once. The CDR3 is CASSPLSGGDSNQPQHF. The DNA for the CDR3 is TGTGCCAGTAGTCCCCTATCGGGGGGGGATAGCAATCAGCCCCAGCATTTT. The chain carries TRBV19 and TRBJ1-5; D possibly corresponds to TRBD1 (5 bases). The CDR3 totals 17 residues. Between the trimmed V and J ends, which lost 5 bases and 0 bases, there was a span of 17 bases. The germline CDR1 and CDR2 sequences are LNHDA and SQIVND (reference sequence).

The V and J genes are TRBV30 and TRBJ2-3; 7 bases map to TRBD2. The CDR3 extends over 15 amino acids. In germline, CDR1 is GTSNPN, CDR2 SVGIG (reference sequence). V lost 4 bases, J lost 5 bases, and 12 bases stayed unmatched. CDR3 amino acids: CAWKGGRAWEDTQYF. The CDR3 region has the DNA TGTGCCTGGAAGGGTGGGAGGGCCTGGGAAGATACGCAGTATTTT.

J is TRBJ2-7 and V is TRBV4-1, with a tentative D call TRBD1 (6 bases). Germline V CDR1 and CDR2: MGHRA, YSYEKL. Between the trimmed V and J ends, which lost 3 bases and 3 bases, there was a span of 21 bases. The CDR3 length is 17 residues. The CDR3 reads CASSHGGSGTKIYEQYF. CDR3 sequence (DNA): TGCGCCAGCAGCCATGGGGGATCCGGGACAAAAATCTACGAGCAGTACTTC.

The V gene is TRBV2, the J gene TRBJ1-1, with D possibly matching TRBD1 (6 bases). Germline V lookup: CDR1 SNHLY, CDR2 FYNNEI. Trimming stripped 0 bases from V and 2 bases from J, with 22 bases between. The CDR3 has 19 residues. The CDR3 nucleotides are TGTGCCAGCAGTGAAGCCAAGCGGGTATTTGGGGGCTATAACACTGAAGCTTTCTTT. As protein: CASSEAKRVFGGYNTEAFF.

This rearrangement joins TRBV15 to TRBJ2-5; perhaps TRBD2 as D (6 bases). This CDR3 has 16 amino acids. V lost 1 base and J lost 5, with 17 bases in between. The germline V gene encodes CDR1 LNHNV and CDR2 YYDKDF (reference sequence). CDR3 sequence reads: CATSRARGGTPETQYF. In DNA, the CDR3 is TGTGCCACCAGCAGAGCCAGAGGCGGGACTCCCGAGACCCAGTACTTC.

This chain connects TRBV7-8 to TRBJ2-7; 10 nucleotides agree with TRBD2. CDR3 length equals 15 residues. J gave up 7 bases and V 2 bases, and 8 bases lay outside the gene matches. Germline CDR1 SGHVS, CDR2 FQNEAQ. The CDR3 DNA is TGTGCCAGCAGCTTACTACTAGCGGGGAGTTCGGAGCAGTACTTC. It yields the protein CASSLLLAGSSEQYF.

CDR3 nucleotides: TGTGCCAGCAGCCCGGACAGGTACATGAACACTGAAGCTTTCTTT. Residues: CASSPDRYMNTEAFF. The chain joins TRBV6-6 to TRBJ1-1; TRBD1 matches at 7 bases. Germline V lookup: CDR1 MNHNY, CDR2 SVGAGI (reference sequence). Germline trimming cut 6 bases from V and 0 bases from J; bases unmatched to any gene: 7. The CDR3 covers 15 residues.

The rearrangement uses TRBV7-9 and TRBJ2-2; 7 nucleotides match TRBD2. The CDR3 has 17 amino acids. The germline CDR1 and CDR2 sequences are SEHNR and FQNEAQ (reference sequence). V was clipped by 7 bases and J by 0 bases; unmatched bases: 11. The CDR3 loop is CASTPAGEQSNTGELFF. Written as DNA, the CDR3 is TGTGCCAGCACCCCCGCGGGAGAACAATCGAACACCGGGGAGCTGTTTTTT.

The V and J genes are TRBV15 and TRBJ1-2; D might be TRBD1 (5 bases). The V gene's germline CDR1 is LNHNV and CDR2 YYDKDF (reference sequence). The length of the CDR3 is 14 residues. Deletions cut 0 bases from V and 2 bases from J, with 7 bases between. The CDR3 DNA reads TGTGCCACCAGCAGAGACAGGGAGAACTATGGCTACACCTTC. Translating gives CATSRDRENYGYTF.

The chain combines TRBV6-4 with TRBJ2-7, with 11 bases aligning to TRBD1. CDR3 length: 13 amino acids. V shed 6 bases and J 6 bases; nucleotides not matched to a gene: 4. Looked up from germline, CDR1 is MRHNA and CDR2 is SNTAGT. In nucleotides, the CDR3 is TGTGCCAGCAGCCCCGGGACAGGGGGCGAGCAGTACTTC. Protein product: CASSPGTGGEQYF.

V is TRBV9 and J is TRBJ1-3, with D possibly being TRBD1 (5 bases). Trimming pared 0 bases from V and 2 bases from J, leaving 12 bases between. The CDR3 sequence is 16 residues long. Germline V gene sequence: CDR1 SGDLS, CDR2 YYNGEE. The DNA of the CDR3 is TGTGCCAGCAGCGTAGACAGGCTTGGACCTGGAAACACCATATATTTT. It translates to CASSVDRLGPGNTIYF.

The chain employs TRBV6-6 and TRBJ2-1; 8 nucleotides agree with TRBD2. The CDR3 loop spans 13 amino acids. J was trimmed by 8 bases and V by 2 bases; bases with no gene match: 2. CDR1 is MNHNY and CDR2 is SVGAGI in the germline V gene (reference sequence). The DNA for the CDR3 is TGTGCCAGCAGTTACGGACTAGCCGATGAGCAGTTCTTC. Amino acids: CASSYGLADEQFF.

Points on this clone: Additional DNA sequences in this sample encode the identical CDR3. The rearrangement links TRBV5-1 to TRBJ2-7, with 7 bases fitting TRBD1. CDR3 length: 15 amino acids. Germline V gene data show CDR1 as SGHRS and CDR2 as YFSETQ. Losses at the gene ends were 0 bases for V and 3 bases for J; bases not matched to a gene: 6. CDR3 DNA sequence: TGCGCCAGCAGCTTGGGCTCGGGACAGTTCTACGAGCAGTACTTC. Its protein is CASSLGSGQFYEQYF.

DNA for the CDR3: TGTGCCAGCAGTGAATCGTTGACTGGGGCCAACGTCCTGACTTTC. Encoded protein: CASSESLTGANVLTF. The chain employs TRBV6-1 and TRBJ2-6; no firm D call. The CDR3 spans 15 residues. Germline V CDR1 and CDR2: MNHNS, SASEGT. V lost 2 bases, J lost 2 bases, and 7 bases lay in between.

This chain connects TRBV5-1 to TRBJ2-7, with 8 bases fitting TRBD1. With V trimmed by 2 bases and J by 2 bases, 3 bases remained unmatched. Germline CDR1 is SGHRS and CDR2 is YFSETQ. The CDR3 spans 14 residues. Written as DNA, the CDR3 is TGCGCCAGCAGCTTCCGACAGGGGACCTACGAGCAGTACTTC. The encoded protein is CASSFRQGTYEQYF. The full variable domain, in which reference TRBV5-1 and TRBJ2-7 provide the parts outside the CDR3, is KAGVTQTPRYLIKTRGQQVTLSCSPISGHRSVSWYQQTPGQGLQFLFEYFSETQRNKGNFPGRFSGRQFSNSRSEMNVSTLELGDSALYLCASSFRQGTYEQYFGPGTRLTVT.

This chain joins TRBV2 and TRBJ1-4; weak D call: TRBD1 (5 bases). From germline, CDR1 is SNHLY and CDR2 FYNNEI. This CDR3 spans 14 amino acids. V lost 8 bases and J lost 8, with 18 bases in between. DNA for the CDR3: TGTGCCAGCGAGGAGCCGGGACGCCGAGAAAAACTGTTTTTT. Translation gives CASEEPGRREKLFF.

The rearrangement links TRBV4-2 to TRBJ2-1, with 7 bases identical to TRBD2. CDR1 LGHNA and CDR2 YNFKEQ come from the germline V gene. The trim removed 0 bases at V and 7 bases at J, leaving 3 bases unmatched. The CDR3 is 14 residues long. The CDR3 sequence is CASSQDREGNEQFF. The DNA of the CDR3 is TGTGCCAGCAGCCAAGACAGGGAGGGGAATGAGCAGTTCTTC.

This clone was counted only a few times. The rearrangement links TRBV28 to TRBJ1-3; the D gene is possibly TRBD1 (5 bases). This CDR3 spans 13 amino acids. CDR1 MDHEN and CDR2 SYDVKM come from the germline V gene. The V and J ends lost 11 bases and 6 bases respectively, with 17 bases between them. Here the CDR3 reads CAGGRTGLNTIYF. CDR3 coding DNA: TGTGCCGGGGGACGAACAGGTTTAAACACCATATATTTT.

The chain couples TRBV30 to TRBJ2-3, with a weak D call TRBD1 (6 bases). V was clipped by 3 bases and J by 1 base, with 11 bases between them. The CDR3 is made up of 14 amino acids. Germline CDR1 is GTSNPN and CDR2 is SVGIG (reference sequence). The CDR3 DNA reads TGTGCCTGGAGCAGGGGAAAAGGCACAGATACGCAGTATTTT. Translating it yields CAWSRGKGTDTQYF.